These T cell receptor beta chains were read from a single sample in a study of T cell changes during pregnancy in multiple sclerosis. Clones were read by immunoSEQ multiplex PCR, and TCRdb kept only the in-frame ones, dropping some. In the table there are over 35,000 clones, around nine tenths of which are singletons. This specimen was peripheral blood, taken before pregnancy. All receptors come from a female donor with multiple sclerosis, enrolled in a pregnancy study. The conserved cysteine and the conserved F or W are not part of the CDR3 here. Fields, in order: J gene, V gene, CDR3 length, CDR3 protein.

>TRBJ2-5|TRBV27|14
ASSLSLAGGQETQY
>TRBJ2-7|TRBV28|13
ASRGGDRGVHEQY
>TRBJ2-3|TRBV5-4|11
ASRTGGADTQY
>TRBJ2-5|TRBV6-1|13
ASTRLAGEGETQY
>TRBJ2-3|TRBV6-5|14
ASSYSARRGSDTQY
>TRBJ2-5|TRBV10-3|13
AISREDRGGETQY
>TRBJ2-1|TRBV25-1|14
ASSDDQGASYNEQF
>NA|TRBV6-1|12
ASSSLAGPYEQY
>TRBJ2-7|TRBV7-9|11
ASRPSKYYEQY
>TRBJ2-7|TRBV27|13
ASSLLGGPSYQQY
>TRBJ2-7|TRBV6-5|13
ASRTRGQGAREQY
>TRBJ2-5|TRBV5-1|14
ASSSGQGGTKETQY
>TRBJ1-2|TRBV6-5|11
ATLTGASHGYT
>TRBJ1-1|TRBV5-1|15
ASSLAPGEGSNTEAF
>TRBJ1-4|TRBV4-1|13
ASSQEVGGDEKLF